The 25 T cell receptor beta chains below come from one sample, sequenced in a study of blood T cell repertoires in COVID-19. The method was immunoSEQ multiplex PCR; TCRdb's version includes in-frame clones alone and lacks a portion of them. The data show around 190,000 clones, with 70% to 80% seen just once and nearly 6% held by the top ten. The sequencing sample was made of peripheral blood. These receptor sequences come from a woman aged 40 to 50 with COVID-19, enrolled during active disease.

The J gene is TRBJ1-2, the V gene TRBV5-1; TRBD1 might be the D (5 bases). Germline CDR1 and CDR2: SGHRS and YFSETQ. Trimming shortened V by 0 bases and J by 8 bases, and 17 bases separated the two germline ends. The CDR3 runs 15 residues. DNA for the CDR3: TGCGCCAGCAGCTTGGAGGTTTCAGGGAAGGGAGGCTACACCTTC. This sequence encodes CASSLEVSGKGGYTF.

This chain connects TRBV9 to TRBJ2-7; TRBD2 agrees at 9 bases. In germline, CDR1 is SGDLS, CDR2 YYNGEE. CDR3 length: 16 amino acids. After removal of 0 bases from V and 3 bases from J, the junction contained 7 bases not matched to a gene. CDR3 bases: TGTGCCAGCAGCGTAGGAGGTAGCGGGGGACTCTACGAGCAGTACTTC. Protein sequence: CASSVGGSGGLYEQYF.

The rearrangement joins TRBV15 to TRBJ1-6, with TRBD1 identical over 7 bases. The trim removed 6 bases at V and 9 bases at J, leaving 11 bases unmatched. The CDR3 is made up of 15 amino acids. Per the germline V gene, CDR1 is LNHNV and CDR2 is YYDKDF (reference sequence). CDR3 amino acids: CATSQGRQGGSPLHF. CDR3 sequence (DNA): TGTGCCACCAGTCAGGGGCGTCAGGGGGGTTCACCCCTCCACTTT.

This clone has only a few counts. This chain uses TRBV2 with TRBJ1-1; tentatively, D is TRBD1 (6 bases). Germline V gene data show CDR1 as SNHLY and CDR2 as FYNNEI. The CDR3 spans 13 residues. V lost 5 bases, J lost 4 bases, and 11 bases lay in between. This CDR3 reads CASSKGEGTEAFF. The CDR3 bases are TGTGCCAGCAGTAAGGGGGAGGGCACTGAAGCTTTCTTT.

The chain joins TRBV29-1 to TRBJ1-2, with D unresolved. Looked up from germline, CDR1 is SQVTM and CDR2 is ANQGSEA. V lost 3 bases and J 8 bases, leaving 13 bases between the germline ends. This CDR3 is 12 amino acids long. CDR3 in DNA: TGCAGCGTTGACAGGTCCGGTGTGGGCTACACCTTC. Protein sequence: CSVDRSGVGYTF.

On this clone itself: Different DNA sequences within this sample yield the same CDR3. V usage is TRBV4-1 and J usage is TRBJ2-7, with 11 bases identical to TRBD1. Germline values: CDR1 MGHRA, CDR2 YSYEKL. CDR3 length: 15 amino acids. V was clipped by 4 bases and J by 1 base; unmatched bases: 3. The CDR3 DNA is TGCGCCAGCAGCCCGGGACAGGGGGTGTCCTACGAGCAGTACTTC. It encodes CASSPGQGVSYEQYF.

The rearrangement links TRBV25-1 to TRBJ1-4, with 10 bases that match TRBD1. The CDR3 loop spans 16 amino acids. V trimming: 3 bases; J trimming: 7 bases; junction bases outside the gene matches: 8. Germline CDR1 and CDR2: MGHDK and SYGVNS. The CDR3 is CASSDRDRGSGEKLFF. The CDR3, as DNA: TGTGCCAGCAGTGACCGGGACAGGGGCAGTGGTGAAAAACTGTTTTTT.

V gene TRBV25-1 combines with J gene TRBJ2-7; 11 nucleotides agree with TRBD2. CDR3 size: 13 residues. CDR1 is MGHDK and CDR2 is SYGVNS in the germline V gene. J lost 4 bases, V lost 5 bases, and 1 base had no gene match. The CDR3, as DNA: TGTGCCAGCAGTTCTAGCGGGAGGTACGAGCAGTACTTC. It yields the protein CASSSSGRYEQYF.

The chain has TRBV5-1 and TRBJ2-3; 9 nucleotides line up with TRBD1. Germline assignment: CDR1 SGHRS and CDR2 YFSETQ. With V trimmed by 7 bases and J by 1 base, 1 base remained unmatched. CDR3 size: 13 residues. The CDR3 DNA reads as TGCGCCAGCGGGACAGGGCGCACAGATACGCAGTATTTT. Translation gives CASGTGRTDTQYF.

This clone was recorded once. V gene TRBV3-1 (or the pseudogene TRBV3-2) combines with J gene TRBJ1-2; 11 bases align to TRBD1. CDR1 is LGHDT, CDR2 YNNKEL, per germline (reference sequence). V dropped 3 bases and J dropped 6; count of bases not matched to a gene: 3. The CDR3 consists of 14 residues. CDR3 in amino acids: CASSHWTGGDGYTF. As DNA, the CDR3 is TGTGCCAGCAGCCACTGGACAGGGGGCGATGGCTACACCTTC.

The chain couples TRBV19 to TRBJ1-3; tentative D call: TRBD1 (5 bases). With 6 bases removed from V and 0 bases from J, the gap between germline ends came to 6 bases. Germline-derived CDR1 and CDR2 are LNHDA and SQIVND (reference sequence). The CDR3 length is 13 residues. CDR3 region: CASRTASGNTIYF. The CDR3 coding sequence is TGTGCCAGTAGGACAGCCTCTGGAAACACCATATATTTT. The variable domain in full, with the rest retrieved from reference TRBV19 and TRBJ1-3, is DGGITQSPKYLFRKEGQNVTLSCEQNLNHDAMYWYRQDPGQGLRLIYYSQIVNDFQKGDIAEGYSVSREKKESFPLTVTSAQKNPTAFYLCASRTASGNTIYFGEGSWLTVV.

J is TRBJ2-5 and V is TRBV29-1, with D uncertain. Germline assignment: CDR1 SQVTM and CDR2 ANQGSEA. V was clipped by 4 bases and J by 5 bases, with 11 bases between them. The CDR3 is 12 amino acids. CDR3 bases: TGCAGCGTTGTGGGCCAGTGGGAGACCCAGTACTTC. Amino acids: CSVVGQWETQYF.

V gene TRBV6-5 combines with J gene TRBJ1-6, with 9 bases identical to TRBD1. The CDR3 runs 14 residues. The V and J ends lost 7 bases and 12 bases, in that order; junction bases with no gene match: 10. Germline V lookup: CDR1 MNHEY, CDR2 SVGAGI. CDR3 protein: CASTERDRVGPLHF. The CDR3 coding sequence is TGTGCCAGCACCGAACGGGACAGGGTAGGACCCCTCCACTTT.

This chain joins TRBV12-3 or TRBV12-4 and TRBJ2-5; D not certain. CDR3 length: 12 amino acids. The V and J ends lost 6 bases and 5 bases respectively, with 10 bases between them. CDR3 loop: CASSRHGETQYF. CDR3 nucleotides: TGTGCCAGCAGCCGGCACGGGGAGACCCAGTACTTC.

The chain joins TRBV7-2 to TRBJ2-5; the D is unclear. Trimming stripped 3 bases from V and 5 bases from J, with 10 bases between. Germline V lookup: CDR1 SGHTA, CDR2 FQGNSA. This CDR3 has 13 amino acids. DNA for the CDR3: TGTGCCAGCAGCTTTGGTGCCGGGGAGACCCAGTACTTC. Translated: CASSFGAGETQYF.

The V call is TRBV6-5, the J call TRBJ2-3; D is unclear. V lost 6 bases to trimming and J lost 0 bases, with 10 bases between them. Germline values: CDR1 MNHEY, CDR2 SVGAGI. This CDR3 is 14 amino acids long. CDR3 loop: CASSQTASTDTQYF. In DNA form, the CDR3 reads TGTGCCAGCAGCCAAACTGCTAGCACAGATACGCAGTATTTT.

V gene TRBV2 combines with J gene TRBJ1-6; 10 positions agree with TRBD1. Germline CDR1 reads SNHLY; CDR2 reads FYNNEI. CDR3 size: 16 residues. The junction had 9 bases not matched to a gene; V was cut back by 11 bases and J by 2 bases. This CDR3 is CAGTRQGATYNSPLHF. The CDR3 DNA follows: TGTGCCGGAACCCGACAGGGGGCTACCTATAATTCACCCCTCCACTTT.

This clone was detected once. The chain recombines TRBV5-8 with TRBJ1-2; possible D gene TRBD1, 6 bases. The germline CDR1 and CDR2 sequences are SGHTS and YDEGEE. The CDR3 runs 15 residues. The V end was cut by 4 bases, the J end by 4 bases, with 17 bases between. As DNA, the CDR3 is TGTGCCAGCAGCAACGGACAGAGGATAAGCTATGGCTACACCTTC. Translated, it gives CASSNGQRISYGYTF.

This chain uses TRBV19 with TRBJ2-7; a possible D gene is TRBD2 (5 bases). The CDR3 is 13 amino acids. Trimming pared 1 base from V and 5 bases from J, leaving 9 bases between. CDR1 is LNHDA and CDR2 is SQIVND in the germline V gene (reference sequence). The CDR3 nucleotides read TGTGCCAGTAGTATAGGTCCCGGGAACGAGCAGTACTTC. Protein product: CASSIGPGNEQYF.

This chain's CDR3 is CASSTGFTGGYTF. DNA for the CDR3: TGTGCCAGCAGTACAGGGTTTACGGGTGGCTACACCTTC. This chain links TRBV6-5 with TRBJ1-2; TRBD1 might be the D (6 bases). V gave up 5 bases and J gave up 7 bases, with 14 bases separating them. The CDR3 contains 13 residues. Germline V gene sequence: CDR1 MNHEY, CDR2 SVGAGI.

The chain joins TRBV7-6 to TRBJ2-1, with 7 bases lining up with TRBD1. The CDR3 spans 14 residues. Trimming cost V 2 bases and J 3 bases; bases outside gene matches: 1. From germline, CDR1 is SGHVS and CDR2 FNYEAQ. CDR3 nucleotide sequence: TGTGCCAGCAGCTTAAGGACAGGCTACAATGAGCAGTTCTTC. It encodes CASSLRTGYNEQFF.

The chain employs TRBV15 and TRBJ1-3, with D possibly TRBD1 on 5 matching bases. The CDR3 covers 15 residues. Germline lookup yields CDR1 LNHNV and CDR2 YYDKDF (reference sequence). Trimming cost V 5 bases and J 0 bases, with 11 bases left between them. For the CDR3, the DNA is TGTGCCACCAGCGCCGGGGGAACCTCTGGAAACACCATATATTTT. Amino acid sequence: CATSAGGTSGNTIYF. Variable domain in full (rest from reference TRBV15 and TRBJ1-3): DAMVIQNPRYQVTQFGKPVTLSCSQTLNHNVMYWYQQKSSQAPKLLFHYYDKDFNNEADTPDNFQSRRPNTSFCFLDIRSPGLGDTAMYLCATSAGGTSGNTIYFGEGSWLTVV.

V is TRBV4-3 and J is TRBJ2-5; 10 bases are shared with TRBD2. Germline V lookup: CDR1 LGHNA, CDR2 YSLEER. This CDR3 contains 13 residues. The J segment lost 4 bases and the V segment lost 6 bases, leaving 2 bases of the junction unmatched. DNA for the CDR3: TGCGCCAGCAGTCCTAGCGGGGGAGAGACCCAGTACTTC. Amino acid sequence: CASSPSGGETQYF.

The chain couples TRBV28 to TRBJ1-5; D perhaps matches TRBD1 (5 bases). Germline V lookup: CDR1 MDHEN, CDR2 SYDVKM. V was shortened by 2 bases and J by 7 bases, with 15 bases between the two germline ends. CDR3 size: 15 residues. The CDR3 loop reads CASSLGQGFRQPQHF. In nucleotides, the CDR3 is TGTGCCAGCAGTTTAGGGCAGGGATTTAGGCAGCCCCAGCATTTT.

The chain joins TRBV9 to TRBJ2-3, with D perhaps matching TRBD2 (5 bases). The germline V gene has CDR1 SGDLS and CDR2 YYNGEE. The V and J ends lost 2 bases and 1 base respectively, with 5 bases between them. This CDR3 contains 13 residues. Here the CDR3 reads CASSVEGTDTQYF. CDR3 bases: TGTGCCAGCAGCGTGGAGGGCACAGATACGCAGTATTTT. Based on the CDR3 plus reference TRBV9 and TRBJ2-3, the full variable domain is DSGVTQTPKHLITATGQRVTLRCSPRSGDLSVYWYQQSLDQGLQFLIQYYNGEERAKGNILERFSAQQFPDLHSELNLSSLELGDSALYFCASSVEGTDTQYFGPGTRLTVL.